A single TCR beta chain is shown here with its context. The sample comes from a study of cytomegalovirus exposure and HLA in healthy donors. The PCR had 60 Vbeta and 13 Jbeta primers. Assay: immunoSEQ multiplex PCR; the TCRdb copy retains only in-frame clones and omits some. This table holds around 220,000 clones, around 83% found once. This TCR derives from a girl aged 5-17 years in good health and CMV-seronegative. Material: PBMCs.

The CDR3 sequence: CASSPRTSGTYNEQFF. The CDR3 nucleotides read TGTGCCAGCAGCCCCCGGACTAGCGGGACCTACAATGAGCAGTTCTTC. The chain uses TRBV7-6 and TRBJ2-1, with 12 bases that match TRBD2. There are 16 residues in the CDR3. CDR1 SGHVS and CDR2 FNYEAQ come from the germline V gene. The trim removed 5 bases at V and 2 bases at J, leaving 4 bases unmatched.